The text below deals with one TCR beta chain. The record originates from a study of blood T cell repertoires in COVID-19. Across the study: Samples taken during acute and convalescent COVID-19 were collected in the United States, Italy and Spain. Sources were T cells, B-cell-depleted T cells, or PBMCs; the material itself was cDNA or gDNA.

Participant-reported clinical history was the basis for cohort assignment. Sequencing was performed with immunoSEQ multiplex PCR; in TCRdb, only in-frame clones are kept and a portion is missing. The data hold about 180,000 clones, with 88% observed a single time. Germline CDR1 MDHEN, CDR2 SYDVKM. CDR3 size: 15 residues. V trimming: 8 bases; J trimming: 2 bases; junction bases outside the gene matches: 9. Sample: PBMCs or T cells enriched from blood (not recorded which). The chain employs TRBV28 and TRBJ2-5; TRBD1 matches 9 bases. This TCR came from a woman under 30 who had recovered from COVID-19. CDR3 DNA: TGTGCCAGCCTTGGGACAGGGTGGTTTCAAGAGACCCAGTACTTC. This gives the protein CASLGTGWFQETQYF.